This T cell receptor (beta chain) was retrieved from a study of identical twins. Study-level findings and limits: Its conclusions, products of cross-sectional statistical analysis, did not come from following the same donors. Abundant beta clonotypes from cord blood had fewer insertions, unlike memory repertoires, which showed none.

This CDR3 has 14 amino acids. V lost 4 bases and J 4 bases, leaving 13 bases between the germline ends. CDR1 and CDR2 from the germline V gene are KGHDR and SFDVKD. The donors were all healthy and Caucasian. A universal primer site was created by template switching, with the cDNA bearing unique molecular identifiers. MiXCR, applied by TCRdb to the 5' RACE reads, yields one record per CDR3 protein. The table has over 250,000 distinct CDR3 sequences, nearly 9.5% seen once. With respect to this clonotype: The antigen remains undetermined.

The same specimen was also included in a second study, on yellow fever vaccine responses in identical twins.

V is TRBV24-1 and J is TRBJ2-7; D perhaps matches TRBD1 (6 bases). The clonotype originates from a woman younger than 35 in good health. The sample consisted of CD8+ T cells sorted from blood. CDR3 sequence reads: CATSEQGVLYEQYF. The CDR3 DNA follows: TGTGCCACCAGTGAACAGGGAGTATTGTACGAGCAGTACTTC.